This TCR beta chain was documented in a study of CD8 T cells in Susac syndrome. The junction had 9 bases not matched to a gene; V was cut back by 10 bases and J by 2 bases. Germline CDR1 SNHLY, CDR2 FYNNEI. The CDR3 runs 14 residues. RNA amounts of roughly 0.5 to 1 ug underwent reverse transcription with random hexamers. Amplification of TCR beta CDR3 by immunoSEQ multiplex PCR spanned 54 Vbeta and 13 Jbeta. MiXCR, run by TCRdb on the immunoSEQ multiplex PCR reads, gives a single entry per CDR3 protein. The sample holds around 100,000 distinct CDR3 sequences, approximately 95% seen once. Material for sequencing was CD8+ T cells from PBMCs. The TCR originated in a human donor with Susac syndrome. The J gene is TRBJ2-7, the V gene TRBV2, with 9 bases that match TRBD1. CDR3 sequence: CATSLGQGTYEQYF. The CDR3 nucleotides are TGTGCCACCTCCTTGGGACAGGGTACCTACGAGCAGTACTTC.